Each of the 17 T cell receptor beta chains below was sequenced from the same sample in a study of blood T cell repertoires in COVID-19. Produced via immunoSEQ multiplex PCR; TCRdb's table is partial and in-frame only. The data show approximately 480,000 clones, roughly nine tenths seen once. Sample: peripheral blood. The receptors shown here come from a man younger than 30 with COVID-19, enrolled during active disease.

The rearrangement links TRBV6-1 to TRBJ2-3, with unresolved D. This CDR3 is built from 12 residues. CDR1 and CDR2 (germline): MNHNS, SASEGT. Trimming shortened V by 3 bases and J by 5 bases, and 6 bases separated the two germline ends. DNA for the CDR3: TGTGCCAGCAGTGAGAGCTTAGATACGCAGTATTTT. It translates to CASSESLDTQYF.

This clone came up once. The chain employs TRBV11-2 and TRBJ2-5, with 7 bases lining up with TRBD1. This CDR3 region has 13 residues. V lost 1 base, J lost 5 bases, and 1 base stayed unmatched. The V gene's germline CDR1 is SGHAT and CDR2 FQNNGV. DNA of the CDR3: TGTGCCAGCAGCTTAGTCAGGGGGGAGACCCAGTACTTC. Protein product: CASSLVRGETQYF.

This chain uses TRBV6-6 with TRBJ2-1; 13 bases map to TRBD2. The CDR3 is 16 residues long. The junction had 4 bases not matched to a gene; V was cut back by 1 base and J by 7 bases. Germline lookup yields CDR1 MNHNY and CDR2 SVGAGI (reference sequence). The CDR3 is CASSYLLAGGPNEQFF. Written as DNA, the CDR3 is TGTGCCAGCAGTTACTTACTAGCGGGAGGGCCTAATGAGCAGTTCTTC.

CDR3 residues: CAWRLTGELFF. The CDR3 DNA reads TGTGCCTGGAGATTAACTGGGGAGCTGTTTTTT. The rearrangement joins TRBV30 to TRBJ2-2; D is uncertain. The germline CDR1 and CDR2 sequences are GTSNPN and SVGIG (reference sequence). V was trimmed by 3 bases and J by 8 bases, leaving 7 bases between them. This CDR3 region has 11 residues.

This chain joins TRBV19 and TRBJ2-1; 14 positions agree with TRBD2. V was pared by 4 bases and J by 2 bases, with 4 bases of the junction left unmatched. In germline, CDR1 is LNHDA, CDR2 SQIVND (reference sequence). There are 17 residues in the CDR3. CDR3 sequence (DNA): TGTGCCAGTAGTACGGGACTAGCGGGAGTCCCCTACAATGAGCAGTTCTTC. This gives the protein CASSTGLAGVPYNEQFF.

The CDR3 spells CASSLVDRSPQETQYF. DNA for the CDR3: TGTGCCAGCAGCTTGGTGGACAGATCCCCACAAGAGACCCAGTACTTC. The chain has TRBV5-4 and TRBJ2-5; a possible D gene is TRBD1 (6 bases). Germline lookup yields CDR1 SGHNT and CDR2 YYREEE (reference sequence). V was pared by 0 bases and J by 2 bases, with 14 bases between. CDR3 length equals 16 residues. The complete variable domain, with remaining parts taken from reference TRBV5-4 and TRBJ2-5, reads ETGVTQSPTHLIKTRGQQVTLRCSSQSGHNTVSWYQQALGQGPQFIFQYYREEENGRGNFPPRFSGLQFPNYSSELNVNALELDDSALYLCASSLVDRSPQETQYFGPGTRLLVL.

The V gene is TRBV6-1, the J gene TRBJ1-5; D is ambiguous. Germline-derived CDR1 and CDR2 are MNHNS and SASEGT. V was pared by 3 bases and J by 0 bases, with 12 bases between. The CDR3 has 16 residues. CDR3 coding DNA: TGTGCCAGCAGTGATGAGGAGAATTATAGCAATCAGCCCCAGCATTTT. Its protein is CASSDEENYSNQPQHF.

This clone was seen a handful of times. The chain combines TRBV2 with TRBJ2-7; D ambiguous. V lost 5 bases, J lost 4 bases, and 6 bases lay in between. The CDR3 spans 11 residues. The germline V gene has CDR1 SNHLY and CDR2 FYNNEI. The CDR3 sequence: CASSNQYEQYF. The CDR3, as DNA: TGTGCCAGCAGTAACCAGTACGAGCAGTACTTC.

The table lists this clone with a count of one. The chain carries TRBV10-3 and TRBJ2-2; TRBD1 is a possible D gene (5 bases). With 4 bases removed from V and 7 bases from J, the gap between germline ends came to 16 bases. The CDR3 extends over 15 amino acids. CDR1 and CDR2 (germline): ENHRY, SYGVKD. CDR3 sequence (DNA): TGTGCCATCAGTGCTCAGGGTCAGTTCGACGGGGAGCTGTTTTTT. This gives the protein CAISAQGQFDGELFF.

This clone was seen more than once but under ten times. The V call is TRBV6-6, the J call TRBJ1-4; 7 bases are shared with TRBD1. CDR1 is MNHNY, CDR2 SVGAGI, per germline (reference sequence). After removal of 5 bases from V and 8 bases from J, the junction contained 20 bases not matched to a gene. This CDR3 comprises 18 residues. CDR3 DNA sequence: TGTGCCAGCAGTCCTGGGCGAGCCCTGACAGGGTTGGAGGAAAAACTGTTTTTT. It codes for CASSPGRALTGLEEKLFF.

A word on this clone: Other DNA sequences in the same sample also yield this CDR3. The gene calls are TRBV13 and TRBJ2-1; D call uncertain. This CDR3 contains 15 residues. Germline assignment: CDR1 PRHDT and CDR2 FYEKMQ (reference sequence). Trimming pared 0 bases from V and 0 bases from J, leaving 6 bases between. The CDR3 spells CASSLGLSSYNEQFF. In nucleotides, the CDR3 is TGTGCCAGCAGCTTAGGATTGAGCTCCTACAATGAGCAGTTCTTC.

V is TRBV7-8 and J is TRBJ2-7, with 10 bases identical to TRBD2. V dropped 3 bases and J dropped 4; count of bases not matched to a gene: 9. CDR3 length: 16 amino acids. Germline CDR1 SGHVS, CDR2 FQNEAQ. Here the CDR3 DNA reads TGTGCCAGCAGCTTGACCCCGGGACTAGCGAGTTACGAGCAGTACTTC. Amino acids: CASSLTPGLASYEQYF.

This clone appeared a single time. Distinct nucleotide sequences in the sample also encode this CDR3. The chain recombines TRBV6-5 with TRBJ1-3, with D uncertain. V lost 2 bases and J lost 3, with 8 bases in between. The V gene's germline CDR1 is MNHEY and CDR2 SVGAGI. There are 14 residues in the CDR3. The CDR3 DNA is TGTGCCAGCAGTTACGGCGCGGGTGGAAACACCATATATTTT. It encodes CASSYGAGGNTIYF.

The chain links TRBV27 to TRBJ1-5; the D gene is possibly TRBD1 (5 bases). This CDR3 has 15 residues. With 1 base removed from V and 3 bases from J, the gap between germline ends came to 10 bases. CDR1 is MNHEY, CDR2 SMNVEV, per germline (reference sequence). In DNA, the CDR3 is TGTGCCAGCAGTTTATTGGGCAGGGTCAATCAGCCCCAGCATTTT. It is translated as CASSLLGRVNQPQHF.

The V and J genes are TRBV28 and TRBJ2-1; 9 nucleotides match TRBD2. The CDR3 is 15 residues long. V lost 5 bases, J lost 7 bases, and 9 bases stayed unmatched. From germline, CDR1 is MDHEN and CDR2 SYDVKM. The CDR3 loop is CASSLGTSYRNEQFF. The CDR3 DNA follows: TGTGCCAGCAGTCTCGGGACTAGCTATAGGAATGAGCAGTTCTTC.

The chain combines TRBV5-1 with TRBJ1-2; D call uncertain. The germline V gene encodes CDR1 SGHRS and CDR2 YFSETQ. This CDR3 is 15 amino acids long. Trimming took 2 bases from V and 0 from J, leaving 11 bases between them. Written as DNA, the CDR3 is TGCGCCAGCAGCTTAACGGGAAAAGCTAACTATGGCTACACCTTC. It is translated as CASSLTGKANYGYTF.

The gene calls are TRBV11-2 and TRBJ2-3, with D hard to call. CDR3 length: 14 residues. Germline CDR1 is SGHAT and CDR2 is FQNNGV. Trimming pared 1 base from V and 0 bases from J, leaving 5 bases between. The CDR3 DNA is TGTGCCAGCAGCTTAGCTTATAGCACAGATACGCAGTATTTT. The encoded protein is CASSLAYSTDTQYF.